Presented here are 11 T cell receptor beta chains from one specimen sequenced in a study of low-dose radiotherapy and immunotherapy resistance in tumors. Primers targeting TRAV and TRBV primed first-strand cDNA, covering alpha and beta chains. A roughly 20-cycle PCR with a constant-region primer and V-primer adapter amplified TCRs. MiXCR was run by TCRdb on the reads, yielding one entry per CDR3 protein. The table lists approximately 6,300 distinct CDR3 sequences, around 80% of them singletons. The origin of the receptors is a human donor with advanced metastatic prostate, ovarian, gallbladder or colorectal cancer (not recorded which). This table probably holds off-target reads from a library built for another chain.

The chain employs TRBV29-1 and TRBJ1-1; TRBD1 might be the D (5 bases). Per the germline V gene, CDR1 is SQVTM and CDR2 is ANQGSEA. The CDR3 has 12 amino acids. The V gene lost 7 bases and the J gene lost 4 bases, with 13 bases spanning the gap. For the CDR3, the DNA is TGCAGCGGCGCCGGGGGTACCACTGAAGCTTTCTTT. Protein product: CSGAGGTTEAFF.

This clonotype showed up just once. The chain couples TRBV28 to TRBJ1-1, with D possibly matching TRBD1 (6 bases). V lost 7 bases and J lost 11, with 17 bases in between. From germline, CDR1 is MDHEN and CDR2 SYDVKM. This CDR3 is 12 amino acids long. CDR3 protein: CASTGEVRGAFF. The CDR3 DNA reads TGTGCCAGCACGGGCGAGGTGAGGGGGGCTTTCTTT.

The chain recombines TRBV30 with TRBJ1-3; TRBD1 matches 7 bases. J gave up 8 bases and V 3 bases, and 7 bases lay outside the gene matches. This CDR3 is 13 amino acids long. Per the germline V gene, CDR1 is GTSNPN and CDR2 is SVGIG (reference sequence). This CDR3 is CAWRWTGGDTIYF. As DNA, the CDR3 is TGTGCCTGGAGATGGACAGGCGGGGACACCATATATTTT. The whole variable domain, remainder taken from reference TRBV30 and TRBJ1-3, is SQTIHQWPATLVQPVGSPLSLECTVEGTSNPNLYWYRQAAGRGLQLLFYSVGIGQISSEVPQNLSASRPQDRQFILSSKKLLLSDSGFYLCAWRWTGGDTIYFGEGSWLTVV.

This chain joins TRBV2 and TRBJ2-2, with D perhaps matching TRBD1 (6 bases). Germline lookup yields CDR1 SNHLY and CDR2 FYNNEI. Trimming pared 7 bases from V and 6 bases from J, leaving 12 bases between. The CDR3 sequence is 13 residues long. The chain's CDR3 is CASTMDSPGELFF. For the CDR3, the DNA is TGTGCCAGCACTATGGACAGTCCCGGGGAGCTGTTTTTT.

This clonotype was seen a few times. The CDR3 here is CASSSPGPLRETQYF. The DNA of the CDR3 is TGTGCCAGCAGCTCACCGGGCCCTCTTCGGGAGACCCAGTACTTC. V gene TRBV11-2 combines with J gene TRBJ2-5; D uncertain. Germline CDR1 is SGHAT and CDR2 is FQNNGV. Trimming took 4 bases from V and 5 from J, leaving 17 bases between them. The CDR3 length is 15 residues.

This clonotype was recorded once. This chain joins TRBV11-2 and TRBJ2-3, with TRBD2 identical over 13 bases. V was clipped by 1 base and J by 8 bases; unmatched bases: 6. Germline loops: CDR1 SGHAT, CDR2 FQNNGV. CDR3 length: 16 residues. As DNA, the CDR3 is TGTGCCAGCAGCTTAGGCGGACTAGCGGGGGTGGTTACGCAGTATTTT. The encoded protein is CASSLGGLAGVVTQYF.

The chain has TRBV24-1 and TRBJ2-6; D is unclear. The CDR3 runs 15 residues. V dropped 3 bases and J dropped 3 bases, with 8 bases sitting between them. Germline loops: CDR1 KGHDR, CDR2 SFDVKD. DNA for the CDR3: TGTGCCACCAGTGATGCTGGTTTTGGGGCCAACGTCCTGACTTTC. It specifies CATSDAGFGANVLTF.

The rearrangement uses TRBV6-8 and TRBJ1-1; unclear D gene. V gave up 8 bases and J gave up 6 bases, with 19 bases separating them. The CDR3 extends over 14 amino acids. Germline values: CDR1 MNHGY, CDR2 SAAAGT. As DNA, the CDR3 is TGTGCCAGCGCTCCGGTTCCGATGGCCGCTGAAGCTTTCTTT. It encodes CASAPVPMAAEAFF.

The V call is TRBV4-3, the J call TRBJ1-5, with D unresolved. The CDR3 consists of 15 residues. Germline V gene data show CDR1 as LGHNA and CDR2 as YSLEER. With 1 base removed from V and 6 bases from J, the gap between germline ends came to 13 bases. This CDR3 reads CASSQGHNRGQPQHF. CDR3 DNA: TGCGCCAGCAGCCAAGGTCACAACCGTGGTCAGCCCCAGCATTTT.

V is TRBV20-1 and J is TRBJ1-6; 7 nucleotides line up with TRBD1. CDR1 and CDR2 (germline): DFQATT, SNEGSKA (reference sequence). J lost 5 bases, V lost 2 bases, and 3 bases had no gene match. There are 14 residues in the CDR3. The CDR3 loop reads CSARRDRDNSPLHF. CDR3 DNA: TGCAGTGCTAGACGGGACAGAGATAATTCACCCCTCCACTTT.

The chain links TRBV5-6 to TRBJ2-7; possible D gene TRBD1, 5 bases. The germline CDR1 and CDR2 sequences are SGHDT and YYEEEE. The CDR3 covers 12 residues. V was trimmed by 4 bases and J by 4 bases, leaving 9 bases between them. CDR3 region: CASSAAGYEQYF. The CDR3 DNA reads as TGTGCCAGCAGCGCGGCAGGGTACGAGCAGTACTTC. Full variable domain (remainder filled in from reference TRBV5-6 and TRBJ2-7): DAGVTQSPTHLIKTRGQQVTLRCSPKSGHDTVSWYQQALGQGPQFIFQYYEEEERQRGNFPDRFSGHQFPNYSSELNVNALLLGDSALYLCASSAAGYEQYFGPGTRLTVT.